This entry describes one T cell receptor beta chain. The antigen is unknown. Peripheral blood was collected from the related graft donor on the marrow donation day. This table comes from immunoSEQ multiplex PCR, and its TCRdb copy is limited to in-frame clones, with some not included. This repertoire shows approximately 26,000 clones, about nine tenths found once; its top ten account for less than 3.5%. This entry comes from a study of T cells after posttransplantation cyclophosphamide. General study results and limits: Skin or GI-infiltrating T cells shared few TRB sequences with blood.

The sample taken for sequencing was PBMCs. This receptor was taken from a middle-aged man.

CDR3 in DNA: TGTGCCAGTTTAGGACATCCAAACTCCTATAATTCACCCCTCCACTTT. It specifies CASLGHPNSYNSPLHF. V usage is TRBV19 and J usage is TRBJ1-6, with D possibly being TRBD1 (5 bases). Trimming shortened V by 8 bases and J by 0 bases, and 14 bases separated the two germline ends. The CDR3 is made up of 16 amino acids. CDR1 and CDR2 from the germline V gene are LNHDA and SQIVND (reference sequence).